The present T cell receptor beta chain was sequenced within a study of regulatory T cells in long-lasting Graves disease. Broader study findings: Persistent Graves' patients had lower TCR diversity than newly diagnosed ones.

This CDR3 is built from 13 residues. CDR1 is MNHEY, CDR2 SMNVEV, per germline (reference sequence). V lost 6 bases to trimming and J lost 0 bases; unmatched junction nucleotides: 2. There are many counts of this clonotype. Antigen: not known. A far larger clone differs by one base, so this is likely a read error. For TCR beta, libraries came from iRepertoire HTBI primers and Arm-PCR of CDR3 regions. Per the study methods: Across samples, 62 TRBV and about 15 TRBJ segments were found. TCRdb re-derived calls from the multiplex PCR reads in MiXCR, one entry per CDR3 protein. These V and J calls rely on TCRdb rather than the paper's analysis. Here the sample spans 450,000 to 600,000 distinct CDR3 sequences, about 14% being singletons. Time point indicated: newly diagnosed GD, antithyroid drugs for less than 3 months. The authors made the TCR library using RNA they extracted from PBMCs. The patients included were those that came from an endocrinology department in Xi'an, China.

These same records also appear under a second study, on T cells in Graves' hyperthyroidism and ophthalmopathy. That source reports: Model predictions of ophthalmopathy came a median roughly 6.7 months before onset.

Material: peripheral blood mononuclear cells (PBMCs), obtained at new diagnosis, from a patient treated with antithyroid drugs. The chain employs TRBV27 and TRBJ2-7; 7 bases are a match to TRBD1. The sequence derives from a young man with Graves disease. CDR3: CASSQGVSYEQYF. DNA of the CDR3: TGTGCCAGCAGCCAGGGGGTCTCCTACGAGCAGTACTTC.